A selection of T cell receptor beta chains follows, all from one sample in a study of T cell responses to AZD1222 COVID-19 vaccine. The table came from immunoSEQ multiplex PCR; TCRdb's copy has only in-frame clones and leaves some out. The sample lists approximately 190,000 clones, around 87% occurring once. Sample: peripheral blood, taken on day 0 of MenACWY control vaccination. These receptor sequences come from an adult in good health. CDR3s include the opening cysteine and the closing phenylalanine or tryptophan. Each record gives: V gene, clone size, CDR3 length, D gene, J gene, CDR3 DNA, CDR3 protein. D genes are given only for firm matches. For some rows the clone size is stated as once, few or many, or as a class when expanded; others skip it.

V: TRBV27
size: -
length: 15
D: -
J: TRBJ2-2
DNA: TGTGCCAGCAGTTTACAACAGTGGACCACCGGGGAGCTGTTTTTT
CDR3: CASSLQQWTTGELFF

V: TRBV4-3
size: -
length: 19
D: TRBD1
J: TRBJ2-2
DNA: TGCGCCAGCAGCCAAGATCCCACGACAGGGGGCCGAAACACCGGGGAGCTGTTTTTT
CDR3: CASSQDPTTGGRNTGELFF

V: TRBV13
size: -
length: 14
D: -
J: TRBJ2-7
DNA: TGTGCCAGCAGCTCCCGGGACATAACCTACGAGCAGTACTTC
CDR3: CASSSRDITYEQYF

V: TRBV7-9
size: -
length: 14
D: -
J: TRBJ1-2
DNA: TGTGCCAGCAGGCATAGTGGGGGCAGCGAGGGCTACACCTTC
CDR3: CASRHSGGSEGYTF

V: TRBV19
size: -
length: 16
D: -
J: TRBJ2-2
DNA: TGTGCCAGTAGTATCCGTCAGCTATCGAACACCGGGGAGCTGTTTTTT
CDR3: CASSIRQLSNTGELFF

V: TRBV28
size: -
length: 13
D: -
J: TRBJ2-7
DNA: TGTGCCAGCCGATCGACTCCAACCTACGAGCAGTACTTC
CDR3: CASRSTPTYEQYF

V: TRBV4-2
size: once
length: 14
D: -
J: TRBJ1-1
DNA: TGTGCCAGCAGCCCTTTAGGTGTGAACACTGAAGCTTTCTTT
CDR3: CASSPLGVNTEAFF

V: TRBV11-1
size: few
length: 14
D: -
J: TRBJ2-1
DNA: TGTGCCAGCAGCTTCAGGGTCTCCTACAATGAGCAGTTCTTC
CDR3: CASSFRVSYNEQFF

V: TRBV4-1
size: -
length: 15
D: -
J: TRBJ1-1
DNA: TGCGCCAGCAGCCAAGATCAGTTTGGGGCCACTGAAGCTTTCTTT
CDR3: CASSQDQFGATEAFF

V: TRBV7-8
size: -
length: 17
D: -
J: TRBJ1-6
DNA: TGTGCCAGCAGCTCCGAGACGCCGAGCTCCTATAATTCACCCCTCCACTTT
CDR3: CASSSETPSSYNSPLHF

V: TRBV5-6
size: -
length: 16
D: TRBD2
J: TRBJ2-1
DNA: TGTGCCAGCAGCTTGCGTCTAGCGGGATTAGTTGATGAGCAGTTCTTC
CDR3: CASSLRLAGLVDEQFF

V: TRBV6-6
size: -
length: 15
D: TRBD1
J: TRBJ1-4
DNA: TGTGCCAGCAGTTACACGGGACAGGGGTTTGAAAAACTGTTTTTT
CDR3: CASSYTGQGFEKLFF

V: TRBV7-2
size: -
length: 15
D: -
J: TRBJ1-5
DNA: TGTGCCAGCAGCCCGGGACAATATAGCAATCAGCCCCAGCATTTT
CDR3: CASSPGQYSNQPQHF

V: TRBV29-1
size: -
length: 11
D: TRBD1
J: TRBJ1-2
DNA: TGCAGCGTTGACAGGGGGCCGGGCTACACCTTC
CDR3: CSVDRGPGYTF

V: TRBV6-6
size: -
length: 13
D: -
J: TRBJ2-2
DNA: TGTGCCAGCAGTTACATGGACACCGGGGAGCTGTTTTTT
CDR3: CASSYMDTGELFF

V: TRBV5-1
size: -
length: 15
D: TRBD2
J: TRBJ2-7
DNA: TGCGCCAGCAGCTTGGGTAGCGGGAGGGGGTACGAGCAGTACTTC
CDR3: CASSLGSGRGYEQYF

V: TRBV19
size: -
length: 11
D: -
J: TRBJ1-5
DNA: TGTGCCAGTAGTATAGATGCAGGAAAGCATTTT
CDR3: CASSIDAGKHF

V: TRBV7-9
size: -
length: 15
D: -
J: TRBJ1-6
DNA: TGTGCCAGCAGCTTAGGACAGGCCGATAATTCACCCCTCCACTTT
CDR3: CASSLGQADNSPLHF

V: TRBV5-1
size: -
length: 13
D: -
J: TRBJ2-1
DNA: TGCGCCAGCAGCTTGGCACAGAGTGTTGAGCAGTTCTTC
CDR3: CASSLAQSVEQFF

V: TRBV6-5
size: -
length: 15
D: TRBD1
J: TRBJ2-7
DNA: TGTGCCAGCAGTTTAGAGGGGGCCCGGAAGGACGAGCAGTACTTC
CDR3: CASSLEGARKDEQYF

V: TRBV3-1/TRBV3-2
size: -
length: 16
D: -
J: TRBJ2-3
DNA: TGTGCCAGCAGCCAAGACATGCAGGGAAGCACAGATACGCAGTATTTT
CDR3: CASSQDMQGSTDTQYF

V: TRBV6-6
size: once
length: 16
D: TRBD2
J: TRBJ2-7
DNA: TGTGCCAGCAGTTATCCGGCTAGCGGCCCTTCCTACGAGCAGTACTTC
CDR3: CASSYPASGPSYEQYF

V: TRBV28
size: -
length: 15
D: TRBD1
J: TRBJ1-1
DNA: TGTGCCAGTCTTCCAGGGGGCGCGGGAAACACTGAAGCTTTCTTT
CDR3: CASLPGGAGNTEAFF

V: TRBV5-6
size: -
length: 15
D: TRBD1
J: TRBJ2-4
DNA: TGTGCCAGCAGTCCCTCCCCGACAGGGGAAAACATTCAGTACTTC
CDR3: CASSPSPTGENIQYF